This T cell receptor (beta chain) was captured by sequencing in a study of cytomegalovirus exposure and HLA in healthy donors. Points from the study as a whole: CMV antigen specificity was confirmed in vitro for three CMV-associated chains. Subsequent analysis found a tendency for first-cohort TCR clusters to co-occur within the 95 to 150 validation repertoires.

A remark on this clone: Its antigen remains unidentified.

The V segment lost 2 bases and the J segment 5 bases; nucleotides outside the gene matches: 6. CDR1 is SGHRS and CDR2 is YFSETQ in the germline V gene. There are 16 residues in the CDR3. Sequencing used immunoSEQ multiplex PCR; TCRdb keeps in-frame clones, though not all of them. Here the sample spans 190,000 or so clones, 84% being singletons. The specimen was PBMCs. The chain carries TRBV5-1 and TRBJ2-3; 12 bases are shared with TRBD1. This receptor was obtained from a woman younger than 35 in good health and CMV-seropositive. The CDR3 protein is CASSLGTGGAIDTQYF. CDR3 nucleotides: TGCGCCAGCAGCTTAGGGACAGGGGGCGCGATAGATACGCAGTATTTT.